The clone carrying this TCR beta chain was observed a few times. Sample-barcoded 5' priming and a J-beta primer mix drove a second PCR of roughly 6 to 12 cycles. TCRdb reprocessed the 5' RACE reads with MiXCR, giving one entry per CDR3 protein. The profile shows roughly 800,000 distinct CDR3 sequences, roughly 60% of them singletons. V gave up 3 bases and J gave up 2 bases, with 22 bases separating them. This CDR3 has 17 residues. The germline V gene encodes CDR1 DFQATT and CDR2 SNEGSKA (reference sequence). The data derive from a study of blood T cells in healthy people across ages. The source of this sequence is a man younger than 45 in good health. The sequenced material came from blood. The genes are TRBV20-1 and TRBJ2-5, with a possible D match to TRBD2 (5 bases). In DNA form, the CDR3 reads TGCAGTGCTAGGGCCTTCGTGCCCGGACTGCGACAAGAGACCCAGTACTTC. It specifies CSARAFVPGLRQETQYF.